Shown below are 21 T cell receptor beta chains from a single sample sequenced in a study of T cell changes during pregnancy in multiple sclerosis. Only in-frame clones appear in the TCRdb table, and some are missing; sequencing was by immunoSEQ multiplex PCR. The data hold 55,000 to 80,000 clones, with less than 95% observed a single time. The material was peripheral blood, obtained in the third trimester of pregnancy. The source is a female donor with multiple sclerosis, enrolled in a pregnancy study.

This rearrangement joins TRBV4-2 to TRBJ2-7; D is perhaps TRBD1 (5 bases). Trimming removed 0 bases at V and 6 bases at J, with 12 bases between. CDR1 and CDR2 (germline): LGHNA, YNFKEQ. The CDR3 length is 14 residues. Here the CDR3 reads CASSQEAQGTEQYF. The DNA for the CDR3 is TGTGCCAGCAGCCAAGAGGCCCAGGGCACCGAGCAGTACTTC.

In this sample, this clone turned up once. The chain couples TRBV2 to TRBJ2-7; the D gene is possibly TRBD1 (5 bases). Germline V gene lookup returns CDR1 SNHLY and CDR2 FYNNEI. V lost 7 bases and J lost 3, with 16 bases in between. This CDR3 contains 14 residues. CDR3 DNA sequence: TGTGCCAGCACCCCCCAGGGCCAAGGCTACGAGCAGTACTTC. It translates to CASTPQGQGYEQYF.

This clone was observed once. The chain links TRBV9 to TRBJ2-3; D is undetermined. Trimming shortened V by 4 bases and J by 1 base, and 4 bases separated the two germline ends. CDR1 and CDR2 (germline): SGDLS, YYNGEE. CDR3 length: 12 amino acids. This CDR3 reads CASSPRTDTQYF. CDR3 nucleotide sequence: TGTGCCAGCAGCCCTCGCACAGATACGCAGTATTTT.

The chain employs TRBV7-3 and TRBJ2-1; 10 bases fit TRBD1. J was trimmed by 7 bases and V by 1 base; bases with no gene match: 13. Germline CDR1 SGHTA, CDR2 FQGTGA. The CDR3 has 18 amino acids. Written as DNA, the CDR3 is TGTGCCAGCAGCTTAAGGCCTCCGGGACAGGGGATGAGGAATGAGCAGTTCTTC. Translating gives CASSLRPPGQGMRNEQFF.

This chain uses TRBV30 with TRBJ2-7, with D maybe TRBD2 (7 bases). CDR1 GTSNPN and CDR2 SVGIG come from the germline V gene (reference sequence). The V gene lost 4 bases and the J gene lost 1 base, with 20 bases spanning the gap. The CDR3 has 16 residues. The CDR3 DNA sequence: TGTGCCTGGAACCCACTTGGGGGGGGCCTATCCTACGAGCAGTACTTC. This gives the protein CAWNPLGGGLSYEQYF. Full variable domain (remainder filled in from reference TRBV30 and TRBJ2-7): SQTIHQWPATLVQPVGSPLSLECTVEGTSNPNLYWYRQAAGRGLQLLFYSVGIGQISSEVPQNLSASRPQDRQFILSSKKLLLSDSGFYLCAWNPLGGGLSYEQYFGPGTRLTVT.

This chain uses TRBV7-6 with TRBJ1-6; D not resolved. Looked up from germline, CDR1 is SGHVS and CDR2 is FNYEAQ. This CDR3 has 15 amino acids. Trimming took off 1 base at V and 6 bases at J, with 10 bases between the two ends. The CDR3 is CASSLVASPNSPLHF. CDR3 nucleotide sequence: TGTGCCAGCAGCTTAGTCGCTAGTCCTAATTCACCCCTCCACTTT.

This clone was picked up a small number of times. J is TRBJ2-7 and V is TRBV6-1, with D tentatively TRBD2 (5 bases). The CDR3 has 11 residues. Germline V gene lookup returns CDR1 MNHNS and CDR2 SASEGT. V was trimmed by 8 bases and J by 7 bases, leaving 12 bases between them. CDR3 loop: CASGGRSEQYF. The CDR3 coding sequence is TGTGCCAGCGGAGGCAGATCTGAGCAGTACTTC.

CDR3 DNA sequence: TGTGCCACCAGCACCGACAGGGGGCGAAATAACGAGCAGTACTTC. It yields the protein CATSTDRGRNNEQYF. V and J are TRBV15 and TRBJ2-7, with 10 nucleotides matching TRBD1. The length of the CDR3 is 15 residues. Trimming at V came to 4 bases and at J to 5 bases, leaving 8 bases not matched to a gene. Germline CDR1 reads LNHNV; CDR2 reads YYDKDF (reference sequence).

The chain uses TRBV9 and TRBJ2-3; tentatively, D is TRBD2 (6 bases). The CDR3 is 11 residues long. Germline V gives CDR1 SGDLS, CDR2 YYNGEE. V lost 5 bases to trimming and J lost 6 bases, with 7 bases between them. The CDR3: CASRRGDTQYF. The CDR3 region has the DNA TGTGCCAGCAGACGGGGGGATACGCAGTATTTT.

DNA of the CDR3: TGTGCCAGTAGACTTGCAGGGGCGCGTGCAGATACGCAGTATTTT. Protein: CASRLAGARADTQYF. The V call is TRBV19, the J call TRBJ2-3; D may be TRBD1 (6 bases). The CDR3 length is 15 residues. CDR1 is LNHDA and CDR2 is SQIVND in the germline V gene (reference sequence). The V end lost 6 bases, the J end lost 4 bases, and 17 bases lay between the germline ends.

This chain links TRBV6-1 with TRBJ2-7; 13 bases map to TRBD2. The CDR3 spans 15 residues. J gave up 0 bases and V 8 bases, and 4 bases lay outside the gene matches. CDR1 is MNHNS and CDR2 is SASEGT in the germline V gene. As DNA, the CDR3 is TGTGCCAGCCTAGGACTAGCGGGGGCCTCCTACGAGCAGTACTTC. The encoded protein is CASLGLAGASYEQYF.

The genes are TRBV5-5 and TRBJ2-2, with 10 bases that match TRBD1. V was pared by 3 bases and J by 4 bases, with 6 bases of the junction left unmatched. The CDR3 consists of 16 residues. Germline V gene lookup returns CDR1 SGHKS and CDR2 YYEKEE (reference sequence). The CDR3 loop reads CASSSSRDRGTGELFF. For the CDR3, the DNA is TGTGCCAGCAGCTCGTCCCGGGACAGGGGCACCGGGGAGCTGTTTTTT.

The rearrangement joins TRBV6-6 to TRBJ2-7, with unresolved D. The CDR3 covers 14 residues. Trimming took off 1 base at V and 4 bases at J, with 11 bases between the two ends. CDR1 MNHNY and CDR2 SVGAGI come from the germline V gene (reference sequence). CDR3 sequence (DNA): TGTGCCAGCAGTTACTACGCCGAGGCTTACGAGCAGTACTTC. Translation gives CASSYYAEAYEQYF.

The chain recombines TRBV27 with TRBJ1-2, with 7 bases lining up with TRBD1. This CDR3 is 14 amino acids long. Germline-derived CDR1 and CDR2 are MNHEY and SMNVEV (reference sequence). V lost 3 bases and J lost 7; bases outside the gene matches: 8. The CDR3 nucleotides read TGTGCCAGCAGTTTTATTGGGCGACAGGGTGGCTACACCTTC. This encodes CASSFIGRQGGYTF.

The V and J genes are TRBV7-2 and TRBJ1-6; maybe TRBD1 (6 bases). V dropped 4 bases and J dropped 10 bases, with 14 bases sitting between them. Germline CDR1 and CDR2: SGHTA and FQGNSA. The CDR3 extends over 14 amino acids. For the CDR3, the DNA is TGTGCCAGCAGCTCTACGGACAGTTACTCACCCCTCCACTTT. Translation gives CASSSTDSYSPLHF.

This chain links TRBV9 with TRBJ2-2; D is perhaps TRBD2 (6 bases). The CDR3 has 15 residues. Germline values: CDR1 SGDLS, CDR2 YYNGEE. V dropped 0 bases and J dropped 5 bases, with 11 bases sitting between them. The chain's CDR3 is CASSVGRGLTGELFF. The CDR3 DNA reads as TGTGCCAGCAGCGTAGGGAGGGGCTTAACCGGGGAGCTGTTTTTT.

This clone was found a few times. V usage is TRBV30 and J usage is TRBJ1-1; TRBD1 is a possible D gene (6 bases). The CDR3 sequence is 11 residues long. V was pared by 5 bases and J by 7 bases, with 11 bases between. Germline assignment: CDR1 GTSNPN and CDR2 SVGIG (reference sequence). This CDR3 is CAWGRGYEAFF. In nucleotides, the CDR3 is TGTGCCTGGGGAAGGGGGTATGAAGCTTTCTTT. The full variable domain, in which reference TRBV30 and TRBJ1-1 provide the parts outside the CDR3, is SQTIHQWPATLVQPVGSPLSLECTVEGTSNPNLYWYRQAAGRGLQLLFYSVGIGQISSEVPQNLSASRPQDRQFILSSKKLLLSDSGFYLCAWGRGYEAFFGQGTRLTVV.

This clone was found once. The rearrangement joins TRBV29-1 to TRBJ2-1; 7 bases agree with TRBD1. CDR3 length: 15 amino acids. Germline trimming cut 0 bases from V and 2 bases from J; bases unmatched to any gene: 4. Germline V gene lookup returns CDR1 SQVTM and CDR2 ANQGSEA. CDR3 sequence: CSVEDDRATYNEQFF. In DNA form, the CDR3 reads TGCAGCGTTGAAGATGACAGGGCTACCTACAATGAGCAGTTCTTC.

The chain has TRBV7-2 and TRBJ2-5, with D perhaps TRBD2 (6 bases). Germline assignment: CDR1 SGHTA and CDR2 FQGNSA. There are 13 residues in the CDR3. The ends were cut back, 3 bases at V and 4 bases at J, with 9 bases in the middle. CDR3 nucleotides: TGTGCCAGCAGCTTGCTGGGGGGAGAGACCCAGTACTTC. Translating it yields CASSLLGGETQYF.

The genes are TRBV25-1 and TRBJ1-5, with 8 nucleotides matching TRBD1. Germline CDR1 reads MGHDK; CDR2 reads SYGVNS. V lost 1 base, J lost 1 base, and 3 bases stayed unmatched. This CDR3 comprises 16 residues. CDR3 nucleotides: TGTGCCAGCAGTGAATCAGGGGGCGCGAGCAATCAGCCCCAGCATTTT. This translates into CASSESGGASNQPQHF.

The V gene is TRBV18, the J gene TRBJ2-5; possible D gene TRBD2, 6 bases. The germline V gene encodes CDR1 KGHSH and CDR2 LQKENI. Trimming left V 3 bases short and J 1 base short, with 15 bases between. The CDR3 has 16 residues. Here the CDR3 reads CASSPQWGVLQETQYF. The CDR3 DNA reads TGTGCCAGCTCACCTCAGTGGGGGGTCCTCCAAGAGACCCAGTACTTC.